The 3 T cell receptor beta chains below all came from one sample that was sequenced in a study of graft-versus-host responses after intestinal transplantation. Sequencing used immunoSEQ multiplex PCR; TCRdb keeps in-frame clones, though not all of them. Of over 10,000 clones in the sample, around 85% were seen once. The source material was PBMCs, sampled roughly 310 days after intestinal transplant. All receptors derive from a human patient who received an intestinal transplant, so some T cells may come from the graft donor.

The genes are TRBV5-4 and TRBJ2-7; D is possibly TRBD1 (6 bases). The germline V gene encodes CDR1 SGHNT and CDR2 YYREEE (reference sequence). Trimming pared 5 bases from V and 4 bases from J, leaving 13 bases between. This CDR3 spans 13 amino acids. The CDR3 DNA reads TGTGCCAGCAGTCAAGGACAGACTTACGAGCAGTACTTC. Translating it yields CASSQGQTYEQYF.

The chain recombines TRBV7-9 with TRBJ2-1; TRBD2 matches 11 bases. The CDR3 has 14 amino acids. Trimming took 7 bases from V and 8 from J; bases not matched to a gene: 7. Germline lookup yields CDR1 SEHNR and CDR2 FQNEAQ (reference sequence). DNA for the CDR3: TGTGCCAGCAAAATTAGCGGGAGGGCCCATGAGCAGTTCTTC. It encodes CASKISGRAHEQFF.

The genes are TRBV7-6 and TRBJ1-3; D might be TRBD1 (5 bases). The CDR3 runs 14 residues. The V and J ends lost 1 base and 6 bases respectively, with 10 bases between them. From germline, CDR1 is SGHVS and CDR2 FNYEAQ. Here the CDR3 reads CASSLGGSENTIYF. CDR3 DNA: TGTGCCAGCAGCTTAGGGGGCAGTGAAAACACCATATATTTT.